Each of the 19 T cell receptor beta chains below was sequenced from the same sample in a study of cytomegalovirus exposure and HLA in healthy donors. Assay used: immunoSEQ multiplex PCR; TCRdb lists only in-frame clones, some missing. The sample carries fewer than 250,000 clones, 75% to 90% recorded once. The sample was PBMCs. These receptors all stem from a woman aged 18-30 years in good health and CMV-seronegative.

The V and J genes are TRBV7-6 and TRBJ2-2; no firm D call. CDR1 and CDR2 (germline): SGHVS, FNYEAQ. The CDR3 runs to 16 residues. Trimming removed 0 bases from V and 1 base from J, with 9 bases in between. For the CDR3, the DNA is TGTGCCAGCAGCTTAGCCCAGCCACTGAACACCGGGGAGCTGTTTTTT. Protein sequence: CASSLAQPLNTGELFF. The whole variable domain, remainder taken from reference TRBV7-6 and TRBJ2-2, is GAGVSQSPRYKVTKRGQDVALRCDPISGHVSLYWYRQALGQGPEFLTYFNYEAQQDKSGLPNDRFSAERPEGSISTLTIQRTEQRDSAMYRCASSLAQPLNTGELFFGEGSRLTVL.

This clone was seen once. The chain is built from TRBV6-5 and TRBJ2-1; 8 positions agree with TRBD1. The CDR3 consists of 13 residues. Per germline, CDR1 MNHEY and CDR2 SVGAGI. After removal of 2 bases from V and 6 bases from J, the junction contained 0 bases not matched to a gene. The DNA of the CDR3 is TGTGCCAGCAGTTACCAGGGGGCCAATGAGCAGTTCTTC. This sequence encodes CASSYQGANEQFF.

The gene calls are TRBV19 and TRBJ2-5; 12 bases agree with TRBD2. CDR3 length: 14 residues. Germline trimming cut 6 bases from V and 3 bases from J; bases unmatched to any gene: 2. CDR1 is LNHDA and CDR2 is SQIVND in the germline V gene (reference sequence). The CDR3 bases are TGTGCCAGTAGCAGGACTAGCGGGGAAGAGACCCAGTACTTC. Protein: CASSRTSGEETQYF.

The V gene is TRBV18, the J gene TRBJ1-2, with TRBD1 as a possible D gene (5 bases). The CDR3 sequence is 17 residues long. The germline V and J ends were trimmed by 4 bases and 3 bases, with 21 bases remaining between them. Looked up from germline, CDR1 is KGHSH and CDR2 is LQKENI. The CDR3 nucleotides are TGTGCCAGCTCACTTACTACGGGCCGCGGGGGAGACTATGGCTACACCTTC. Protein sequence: CASSLTTGRGGDYGYTF.

The CDR3 sequence is CASRGQGATEAFF. The CDR3 DNA is TGTGCCAGCAGAGGACAGGGGGCTACTGAAGCTTTCTTT. The chain carries TRBV28 and TRBJ1-1, with 11 bases lining up with TRBD1. This CDR3 is 13 amino acids long. Trimming removed 6 bases from V and 5 bases from J; junction bases left unmatched: 2. Germline CDR1 reads MDHEN; CDR2 reads SYDVKM.

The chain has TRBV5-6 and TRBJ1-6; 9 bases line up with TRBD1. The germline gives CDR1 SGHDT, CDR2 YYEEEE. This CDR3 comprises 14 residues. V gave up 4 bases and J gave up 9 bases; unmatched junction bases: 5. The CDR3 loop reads CASSAGTGSSPLHF. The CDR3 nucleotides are TGTGCCAGCAGCGCGGGGACAGGGAGTTCACCCCTCCACTTT.

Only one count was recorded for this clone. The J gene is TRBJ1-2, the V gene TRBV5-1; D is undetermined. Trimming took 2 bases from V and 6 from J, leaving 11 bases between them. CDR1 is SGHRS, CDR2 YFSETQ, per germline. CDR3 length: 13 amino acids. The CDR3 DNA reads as TGCGCCAGCAGCTTAATGGAGGGAGATGGCTACACCTTC. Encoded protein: CASSLMEGDGYTF.

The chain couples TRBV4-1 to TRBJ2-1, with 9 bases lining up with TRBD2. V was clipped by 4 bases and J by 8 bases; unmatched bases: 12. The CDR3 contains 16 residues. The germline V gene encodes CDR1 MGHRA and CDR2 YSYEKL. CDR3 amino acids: CASSPGGGLAAHEQFF. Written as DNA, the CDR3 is TGCGCCAGCAGCCCGGGTGGGGGACTAGCTGCTCATGAGCAGTTCTTC.

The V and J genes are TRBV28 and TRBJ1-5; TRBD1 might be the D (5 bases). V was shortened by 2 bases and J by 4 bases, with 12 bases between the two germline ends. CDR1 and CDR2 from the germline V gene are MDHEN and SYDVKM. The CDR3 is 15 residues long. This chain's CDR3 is CASSLGQGANQPQHF. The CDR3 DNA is TGTGCCAGCAGTTTAGGGCAGGGCGCGAATCAGCCCCAGCATTTT.

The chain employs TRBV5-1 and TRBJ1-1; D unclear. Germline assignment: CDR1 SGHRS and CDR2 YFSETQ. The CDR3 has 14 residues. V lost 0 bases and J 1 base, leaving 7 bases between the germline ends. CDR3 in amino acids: CASSLEQWNTEAFF. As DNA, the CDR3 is TGCGCCAGCAGCTTGGAACAGTGGAACACTGAAGCTTTCTTT. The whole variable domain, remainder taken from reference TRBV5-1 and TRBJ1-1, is KAGVTQTPRYLIKTRGQQVTLSCSPISGHRSVSWYQQTPGQGLQFLFEYFSETQRNKGNFPGRFSGRQFSNSRSEMNVSTLELGDSALYLCASSLEQWNTEAFFGQGTRLTVV.

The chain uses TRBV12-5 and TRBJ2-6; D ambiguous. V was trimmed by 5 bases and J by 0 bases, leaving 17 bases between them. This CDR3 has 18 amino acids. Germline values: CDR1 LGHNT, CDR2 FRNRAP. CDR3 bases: TGTGCTAGTGGTATACCGGCCCTTTACCCCTCTGGGGCCAACGTCCTGACTTTC. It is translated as CASGIPALYPSGANVLTF.

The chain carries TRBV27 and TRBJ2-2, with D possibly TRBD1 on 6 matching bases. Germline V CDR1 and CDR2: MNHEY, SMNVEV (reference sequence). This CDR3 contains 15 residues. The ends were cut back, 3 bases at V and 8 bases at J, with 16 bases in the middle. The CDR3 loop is CASSFNRVGVGELFF. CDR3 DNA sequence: TGTGCCAGCAGTTTTAACAGGGTCGGGGTGGGGGAGCTGTTTTTT.

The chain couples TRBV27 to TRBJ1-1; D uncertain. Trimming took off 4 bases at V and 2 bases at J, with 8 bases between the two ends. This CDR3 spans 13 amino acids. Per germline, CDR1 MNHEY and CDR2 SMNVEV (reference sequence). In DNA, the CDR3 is TGTGCCAGCAGTTCGATGGCTAACACTGAAGCTTTCTTT. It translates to CASSSMANTEAFF.

Written as DNA, the CDR3 is TGCGCCAGCAGCCCACCGGGACTAGAAGTCACCGGGGAGCTGTTTTTT. This codes for CASSPPGLEVTGELFF. The chain employs TRBV4-1 and TRBJ2-2; 8 nucleotides line up with TRBD2. The CDR3 spans 16 residues. Germline assignment: CDR1 MGHRA and CDR2 YSYEKL. Trimming removed 4 bases from V and 4 bases from J; junction bases left unmatched: 8.

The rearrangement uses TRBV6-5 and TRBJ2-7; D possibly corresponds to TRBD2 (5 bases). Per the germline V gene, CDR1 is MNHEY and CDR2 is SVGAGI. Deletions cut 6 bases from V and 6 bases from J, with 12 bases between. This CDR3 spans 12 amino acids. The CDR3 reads CASSPIGSEQYF. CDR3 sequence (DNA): TGTGCCAGCAGCCCTATAGGGAGCGAGCAGTACTTC.

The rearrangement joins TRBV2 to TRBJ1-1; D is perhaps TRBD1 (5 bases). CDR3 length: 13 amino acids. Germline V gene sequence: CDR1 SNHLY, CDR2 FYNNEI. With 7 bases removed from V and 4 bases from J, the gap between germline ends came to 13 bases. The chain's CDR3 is CASNVPGGTEAFF. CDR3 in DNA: TGTGCCAGCAATGTACCGGGGGGCACTGAAGCTTTCTTT.

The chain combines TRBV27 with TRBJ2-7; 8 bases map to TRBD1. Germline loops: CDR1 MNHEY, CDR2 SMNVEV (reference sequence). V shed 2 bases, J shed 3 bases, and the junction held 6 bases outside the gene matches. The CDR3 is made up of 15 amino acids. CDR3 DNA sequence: TGTGCCAGCAGTTTAGTGGCACAGGGGGTCTACGAGCAGTACTTC. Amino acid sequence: CASSLVAQGVYEQYF.

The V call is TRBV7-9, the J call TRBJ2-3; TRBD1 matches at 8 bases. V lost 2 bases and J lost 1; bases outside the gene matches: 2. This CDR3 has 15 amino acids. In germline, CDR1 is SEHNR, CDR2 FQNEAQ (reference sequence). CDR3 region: CASSLTQGGTDTQYF. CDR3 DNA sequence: TGTGCCAGCAGCTTAACACAGGGGGGCACAGATACGCAGTATTTT.

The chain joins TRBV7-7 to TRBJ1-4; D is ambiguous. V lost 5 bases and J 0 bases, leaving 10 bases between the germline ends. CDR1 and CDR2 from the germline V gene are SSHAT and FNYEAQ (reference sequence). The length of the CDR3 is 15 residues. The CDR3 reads CASSRSVATNEKLFF. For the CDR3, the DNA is TGTGCCAGCAGCCGAAGTGTTGCAACTAATGAAAAACTGTTTTTT.